The clone carrying this T cell receptor (beta chain) was counted only a few times. The target antigen is unknown. The record originates from a study of shared clonotypes between healthy human individuals. About the study: Aged between 18 and 49, the donors were a couple of women and a few men. Findings of the study overall: Clonotype sharing across donors was expected to vary with sequencing depth. Since donors were few, the genetic and exposure-history diversity represented was limited.

Original processing methods: There were no quality scores in the junction-only immunoSEQ sequences, so filtering differed. Method: immunoSEQ multiplex PCR; TCRdb's copy keeps in-frame clones and lacks some. V and J calls plus clone size are reproduced from that table; the DNA served to infer D and trimming. The sample contains about 480,000 clones, 79% of which appear only once. This CDR3 is 16 amino acids long. CDR1 and CDR2 from the germline V gene are SGHRS and YFSETQ. Germline trimming cut 1 base from V and 5 bases from J; bases unmatched to any gene: 10. Sample: PBMCs. The chain is built from TRBV5-1 and TRBJ2-5, with TRBD1 matching 8 bases. This sequence originates from a woman in her thirties or forties in good health. Some clones in this sample may be carry-over from other donors' samples. The CDR3 spells CASSLIPQGGEETQYF. In nucleotides, the CDR3 is TGCGCCAGCAGCTTGATCCCACAGGGGGGCGAGGAGACCCAGTACTTC.